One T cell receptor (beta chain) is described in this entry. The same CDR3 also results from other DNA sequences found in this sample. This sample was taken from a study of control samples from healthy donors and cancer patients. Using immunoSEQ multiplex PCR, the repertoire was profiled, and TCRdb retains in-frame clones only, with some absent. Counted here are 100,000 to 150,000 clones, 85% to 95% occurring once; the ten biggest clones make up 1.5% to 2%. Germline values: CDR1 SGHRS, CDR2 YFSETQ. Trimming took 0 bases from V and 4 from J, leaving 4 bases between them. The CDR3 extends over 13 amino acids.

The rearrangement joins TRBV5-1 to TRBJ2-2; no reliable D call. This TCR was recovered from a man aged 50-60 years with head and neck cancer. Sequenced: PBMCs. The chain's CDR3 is CASSLGGTGELFF. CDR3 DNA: TGCGCCAGCAGCTTGGGGGGCACCGGGGAGCTGTTTTTT. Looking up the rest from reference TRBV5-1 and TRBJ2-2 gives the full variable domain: KAGVTQTPRYLIKTRGQQVTLSCSPISGHRSVSWYQQTPGQGLQFLFEYFSETQRNKGNFPGRFSGRQFSNSRSEMNVSTLELGDSALYLCASSLGGTGELFFGEGSRLTVL.